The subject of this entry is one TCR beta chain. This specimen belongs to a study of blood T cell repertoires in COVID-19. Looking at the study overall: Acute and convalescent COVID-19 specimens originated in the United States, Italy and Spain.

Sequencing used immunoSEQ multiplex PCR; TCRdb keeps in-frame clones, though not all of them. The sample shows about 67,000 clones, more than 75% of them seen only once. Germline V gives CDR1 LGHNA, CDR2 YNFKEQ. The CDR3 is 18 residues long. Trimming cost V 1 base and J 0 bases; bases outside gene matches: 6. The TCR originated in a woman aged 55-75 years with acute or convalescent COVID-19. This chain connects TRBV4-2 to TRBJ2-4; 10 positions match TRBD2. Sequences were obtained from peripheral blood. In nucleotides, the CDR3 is TGTGCCAGCAGCCAAGTCGGTAGCGGGGGGTTAGCCAAAAACATTCAGTACTTC. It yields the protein CASSQVGSGGLAKNIQYF.